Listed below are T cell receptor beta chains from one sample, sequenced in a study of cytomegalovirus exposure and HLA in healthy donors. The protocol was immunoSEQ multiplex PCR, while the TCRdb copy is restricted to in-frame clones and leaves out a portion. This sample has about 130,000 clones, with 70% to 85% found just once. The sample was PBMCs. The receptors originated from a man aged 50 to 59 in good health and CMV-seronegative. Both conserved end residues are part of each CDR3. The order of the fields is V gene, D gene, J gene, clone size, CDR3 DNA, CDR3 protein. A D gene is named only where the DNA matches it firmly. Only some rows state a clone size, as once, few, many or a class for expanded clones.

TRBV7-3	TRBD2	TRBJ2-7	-	TGTGCCAGCAGCAGAGCGGGGGGCCTGGGTGAGCAGTACTTC	CASSRAGGLGEQYF
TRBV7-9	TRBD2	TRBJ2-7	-	TGTGCCAGCAGTTCAAGCGGGGGCTACGAGCAGTACTTC	CASSSSGGYEQYF
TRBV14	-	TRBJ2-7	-	TGTGCCAGCAGCCAATACTATGTCGACGAGCAGTACTTC	CASSQYYVDEQYF
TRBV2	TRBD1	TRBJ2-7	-	TGTGCCAGCAGTGACGTCCTTGACAGGGCCCCTACCTACGAGCAGTACTTC	CASSDVLDRAPTYEQYF
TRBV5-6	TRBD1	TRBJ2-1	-	TGTGCCAGCAGCTTGTGGGATACAGGGGGCTCATTCTCCTACAATGAGCAGTTCTTC	CASSLWDTGGSFSYNEQFF
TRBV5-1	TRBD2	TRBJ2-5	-	TGCGCCAGCAGCTTGGCCACGGGGGGGGGCCAATCGGGGACCCAGTACTTC	CASSLATGGGQSGTQYF
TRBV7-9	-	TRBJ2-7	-	TGTGCCAGCACCAAGATGACAGGAACCTACGAGCAGTACTTC	CASTKMTGTYEQYF
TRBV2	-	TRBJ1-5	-	TGTGCCAGCAGACCCGGGGTGTTTCAGCCCCAGCATTTT	CASRPGVFQPQHF
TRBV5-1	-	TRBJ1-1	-	TGCGCCAGCAGCAACGCACAGAACACTGAAGCTTTCTTT	CASSNAQNTEAFF
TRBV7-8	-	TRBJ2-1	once	TGTGCCAGCAGCTTTGGCTCCCCCGTATTCAATGAGCAGTTCTTC	CASSFGSPVFNEQFF
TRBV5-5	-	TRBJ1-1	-	TGTGCCAGCAGCTCATACGACAGGTTCGCCTTCTTT	CASSSYDRFAFF
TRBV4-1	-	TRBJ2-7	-	TGCGCCAGCAGCCAAGATCAGGGCAGGGGCGAGCAGTACTTC	CASSQDQGRGEQYF
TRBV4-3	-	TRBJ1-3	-	TGCGCCAGCAGCCAAGGGGGAGCCCCTTACTCTGGAAACACCATATATTTT	CASSQGGAPYSGNTIYF
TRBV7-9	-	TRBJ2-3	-	TGTGCCAGCAGCCAGACTTATCGCACAGATACGCAGTATTTT	CASSQTYRTDTQYF
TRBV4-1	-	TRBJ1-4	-	TGCGCCAGCAGCCTAACTATTGCAACTAATGAAAAACTGTTTTTT	CASSLTIATNEKLFF
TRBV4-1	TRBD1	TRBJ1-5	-	TGCGCCAGCAGCCGGACAGGACAGCAGAGCAATCAGCCCCAGCATTTT	CASSRTGQQSNQPQHF
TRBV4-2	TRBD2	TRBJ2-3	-	TGTGCCAGCAGCCAGGTGGGACTAGCGGGGGGTAGTGCAGATACGCAGTATTTT	CASSQVGLAGGSADTQYF
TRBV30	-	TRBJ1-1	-	TGTGCCTGGAGTGTTACAGCACCCAGCAAAGCTTTCTTT	CAWSVTAPSKAFF
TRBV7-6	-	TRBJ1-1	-	TGTGCCAGCAGCTTAGGGCAGGGGACCACTGAAGCTTTCTTT	CASSLGQGTTEAFF
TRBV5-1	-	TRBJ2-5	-	TGCGCCAGCAGCTCTACAGGGACCCAAGAGACCCAGTACTTC	CASSSTGTQETQYF
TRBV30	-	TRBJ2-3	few	TGTGCCTGGACCCCAGGGGGGACCCTCACAGATACGCAGTATTTT	CAWTPGGTLTDTQYF
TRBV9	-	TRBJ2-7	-	TGTGCCAGCAGCGTAGGGCAGTCCTACGAGCAGTACTTC	CASSVGQSYEQYF
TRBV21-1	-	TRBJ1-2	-	TGTGCCAGCAGTCACCCGAGGGAAAGCGGCTACACCTTC	CASSHPRESGYTF
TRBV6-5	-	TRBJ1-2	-	TGTGCCAGCACCCGGGTGGCCTTCGGAGGCTACACCTTC	CASTRVAFGGYTF
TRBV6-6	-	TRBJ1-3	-	TGTGCCAGCAGGACCAGGGTGCTCTCTGGAAACACCATATATTTT	CASRTRVLSGNTIYF
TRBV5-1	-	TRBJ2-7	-	TGCGCCAGCAGCTTGGTAGGGCAGGGGATCACCTACGAGCAGTACTTC	CASSLVGQGITYEQYF
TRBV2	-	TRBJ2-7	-	TGTGCCAGCAGGCGGGGTCGGGGCTACGAGCAGTACTTC	CASRRGRGYEQYF
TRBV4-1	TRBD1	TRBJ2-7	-	TGCGCCAGCAGCCAGGTAGGGGGCGGCGAGCAGTACTTC	CASSQVGGGEQYF
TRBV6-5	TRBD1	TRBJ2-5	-	TGTGCCAGCAAACAGGGGCAAGAGACCCAGTACTTC	CASKQGQETQYF
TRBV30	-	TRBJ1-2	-	TGTGCCTGGAGTGTAGCCTATGGCTACACCTTC	CAWSVAYGYTF
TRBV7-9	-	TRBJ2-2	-	TGTGCCAGCAGCCCCCCCTCGACAGACCACACCGGGGAGCTGTTTTTT	CASSPPSTDHTGELFF
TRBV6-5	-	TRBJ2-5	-	TGTGCCAGCAGTTACTCGGGCAGGGGATGGGAGACCCAGTACTTC	CASSYSGRGWETQYF
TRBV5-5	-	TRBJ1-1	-	TGTGCCAGCAGCTTCGGAGGGAACACTGAAGCTTTCTTT	CASSFGGNTEAFF
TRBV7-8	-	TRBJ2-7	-	TGTGCCAGCAGCTTAGGCGCAACTACAGGGACCTACGAGCAGTACTTC	CASSLGATTGTYEQYF
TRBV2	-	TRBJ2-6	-	TGTGCCAGCATAGAGGAAGTCGTGTTAAAGGCCAACGTCCTGACTTTC	CASIEEVVLKANVLTF
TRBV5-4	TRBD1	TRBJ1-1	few	TGTGCCAGCAGCTGGACAGGGACTGAAGCTTTCTTT	CASSWTGTEAFF
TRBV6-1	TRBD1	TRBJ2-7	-	TGTGCCAGCAGTCCAGACAGGGCCTACGAGCAGTACTTC	CASSPDRAYEQYF
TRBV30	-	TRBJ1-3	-	TGTGCCTGGAGTGGTCCGGGAGACGTCACCATATATTTT	CAWSGPGDVTIYF
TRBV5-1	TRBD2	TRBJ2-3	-	TGCGCCAGCAGCTTGGGCAGCGGGGGGGCACGAGATACGCAGTATTTT	CASSLGSGGARDTQYF
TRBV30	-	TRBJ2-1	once	TGTGCCTGGAGTGTACTAGTGGGAAATGAGCAGTTCTTC	CAWSVLVGNEQFF
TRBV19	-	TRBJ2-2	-	TGTGCCAGTAGGAGCGTCGCGAACACCGGGGAGCTGTTTTTT	CASRSVANTGELFF
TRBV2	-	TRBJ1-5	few	TGTGCCAGCAGCCGGGGGAATAGCAATCAGCCCCAGCATTTT	CASSRGNSNQPQHF
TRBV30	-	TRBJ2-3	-	TGTGCCTGGAGTCTCCCGGGGGGCGATACGCAGTATTTT	CAWSLPGGDTQYF